This TCR beta chain was profiled in a study of CXCR3-negative and CXCR3-positive naive CD8 T cells. Germline assignment: CDR1 SQVTM and CDR2 ANQGSEA. The length of the CDR3 is 13 residues. About this clonotype: Its antigen remains unknown.

UMI labels and 5' RACE were used to prepare the TRB cDNA libraries. Following a re-call of the 5' RACE reads, TCRdb has one entry per CDR3 protein and lacks DNA. The sample features more than 80,000 distinct CDR3 sequences, with 0.38% in its top ten. Study-wide results and caveats: A higher hydrophobicity marked the TRB CDR3s of CXCR3-positive naive cells versus CXCR3-negative naive cells.

The chain employs TRBV29-1 and TRBJ2-7. The sequenced sample was naive CXCR3+ CD8+ T cells from blood. Regarding subset: CD45RO-CCR7+CD27+CD95- naive CD8+ T cells expressing CXCR3 (TNR3+). The receptor comes from a human donor in good health. Some clones in this sample may be carry-over from other donors' samples. The CDR3 protein is CSVEGRYGDEQYF.